Described below is a single T cell receptor (beta chain) sequence and its context. The target antigen is unknown. cDNA molecules carried unique molecular identifiers, and template switching added a universal primer site. TCRdb re-called the 5' RACE reads through MiXCR, storing one row per CDR3 protein. This sample carries around 960,000 distinct CDR3 sequences, 9% to 15% of them seen once, and the ten largest clones take 1.5% to 2%. Deletions cut 11 bases from V and 0 bases from J, with 10 bases between. This CDR3 region has 13 residues. Germline V gene data show CDR1 as SGHVS and CDR2 as FNYEAQ. The sample originates from a study of identical twins. Findings of the study overall: Out-of-frame alpha sequences shared by twins were enriched for low generation probability.

The same data also went into a second study, on yellow fever vaccine responses in identical twins.

Sequencing input: PBMCs. The clonotype comes from a woman under 30 in good health. This rearrangement joins TRBV7-6 to TRBJ2-2; D unresolved. CDR3 protein: CAGMFANTGELFF. The CDR3 nucleotides read TGTGCCGGGATGTTCGCGAACACCGGGGAGCTGTTTTTT. The full variable domain, rest sourced from reference TRBV7-6 and TRBJ2-2, is GAGVSQSPRYKVTKRGQDVALRCDPISGHVSLYWYRQALGQGPEFLTYFNYEAQQDKSGLPNDRFSAERPEGSISTLTIQRTEQRDSAMYRCAGMFANTGELFFGEGSRLTVL.